This T cell receptor (beta chain) was captured by sequencing in a study of shared clonotypes between healthy human individuals (dated by TCRdb to the early 2020s). About the study as a whole: A few men and two women, aged 18 to 49 years, made up the cohort. For each donor, CD4 naive and CD4 memory were each given three plates, CD8 naive was given two plates, and CD8 memory was given one plate. The study deeply sequenced blood TCR repertoires of roughly five healthy adults to estimate repertoire size and the extent of clonotype sharing between individuals. To increase sequencing depth and limit assay-specific biases, different laboratories used diverse techniques to prepare libraries and sequence TCR repertoires. Per donor, leukapheresis produced somewhere between about 0.8 and 9 billion PBMCs. The paper's findings and limits, for the study overall: When four donors were compared, the shared fraction of clonotypes was around 4.6% for naive CD4, more than 3% for naive CD8, 2% to 2.5% for memory CD4, and 0.4% for memory CD8. Compared with non-shared clonotypes, clonotypes shared by all four sorted-subset donors had higher generation probabilities. The genetic and exposure-history diversity represented was limited by the small number of donors. Sampling was restricted to blood, and TCR repertoires in tissues likely differ from the TCR repertoires found in blood. Naive subsets generally had larger estimated clonotype richness than memory subsets. Based on pairwise subsampling, the degree of clonotype sharing among donors was expected to be affected by sequencing depth. Rarefaction of sorted-subset datasets indicated incomplete sequencing despite the large sequencing depth.

For the CD8 naive samples, CD45RO-negative cells were positively selected for CCR7, yielding a CD45RA+CCR7+ population from which TemRA cells were excluded. Healthy HIV-negative adults with no recently reported acute infections or vaccinations were included as donors. Only Caucasian adults living in Nashville, Tennessee, USA were represented among the donors. Blood was obtained by leukapheresis, after which PBMCs were separated by Ficoll-Histopaque density gradient centrifugation and cryopreserved in liquid nitrogen vapor phase. Purity and quantity of every magnetically sorted T cell population were checked by analytical flow cytometry. Genomic DNA was isolated from every sorted fraction and measured by UV absorbance on a Nanodrop 2000c. Using the deep immunoSEQ assay, TCR CDR3 regions were amplified from genomic DNA by multiplex PCR. For each cell subset, the extracted genomic DNA was distributed evenly across all wells of several immunoSEQ 96-well plates, and each plate served as one replicate. For sorted subsets, about 200 ng genomic DNA, equal to 30,000 or so T cell genomes, was loaded into each replicate PCR. Purified libraries were quantified with a Qubit 3.0 fluorometer, sized on a Bioanalyzer 2100, and re-quantified with the KAPA Library Quantification kit. Each immunoSEQ 96-well plate was sequenced on its own single-read 150-cycle Illumina NextSeq 550 flow cell. On the study's bioinformatics: Because the immunoSEQ output held only junctional sequences and lacked quality scores, the filtering could not match the filtering applied to full-length reads. Sequences were annotated with PyIR, a Python wrapper for IgBLAST v1.9, and V/J genes and CDR3 were assigned using IMGT germline references. Reads were filtered out if the reads had weak V/J assignments (E-value above 1e-6), no CDR3, stop codons, out-of-frame junctions, or ambiguous translated residues. V3J clonotypes were defined as sequences sharing the same inferred V gene, J gene, and CDR3 amino acid sequence. Percentage overlap between repertoires was computed as shared unique clonotypes divided by the size of the smaller repertoire. RTK rarefaction, the Chao1 estimator, and Recon v2.1 estimates of unobserved clonotypes were used to assess repertoire richness. Generation probabilities were computed with OLGA for all TCRbeta clonotypes obtained by the gDNA method from a handful of donors. The source is immuneACCESS, and TCRdb retained only in-frame sequences with V and J called. Part of the clones is not carried over; for the studies checked, unresolved V genes explain less than half of this, and the remainder is unexplained. That table furnishes V, J and clone size, whereas the DNA furnished D and trimming. Across this sample there are about 2.1 million clones, with approximately 94% seen only once. Together, the top ten hold around 1.7% of the sample.

Details on this clone: Its antigen has not been determined. No much larger clonotype is one base removed from it; base qualities were not supplied.

Taken from cysteine to phenylalanine, the CDR3 has 14 residues. Here the CDR3 DNA is all that survives: 42 bases in frame from base 1. Trimmed from V: 4 bases; trimmed from J: 2 bases; junction bases lacking a gene match: 5. CDR1 and CDR2 (SGHNT, YYREEE) derive from the germline V gene (reference sequence). Recombination linked TRBV5-4 to TRBJ1-2; a stretch of 7 junction bases matches TRBD1. The clonotype comes from a young man in good health. Some clones in this sample may be carry-over from other donors' samples. Source material: naive CD8+ T cells from PBMCs. Interpreted using the paper, the cell subset or site label stands for: CD45RA+CCR7+. The nucleotide sequence reads as follows: TGTGCCAGCAGCACCTCGGGACAGAACTATGGCTACACCTTC. Translated, it gives CASSTSGQNYGYTF.